A selection of T cell receptor beta chains follows, all from one sample in a study of blood T cell repertoires in COVID-19. TCRdb's copy holds only in-frame clones and misses some; the assay was immunoSEQ multiplex PCR. The sample carries around 80,000 clones, over 75% recorded once. Sequenced: peripheral blood. The source of these receptors is a human donor in a cohort sampled during active COVID-19. Each CDR3 is given with its conserved first and last residue. A D gene is named only where the DNA matches it firmly. Rows give clone size only sometimes, using once, few, many, or a class for an expanded clone.

CDR3 length: 14
D gene: NA
J gene: TRBJ2-7
V gene: TRBV18
clone size: NA
CDR3 DNA: TGTGCCAGCTCTCCGCCGACAGTCTCCTACGAGCAGTACTTC
CDR3 protein: CASSPPTVSYEQYF

CDR3 length: 16
D gene: NA
J gene: TRBJ2-1
V gene: TRBV10-2
clone size: NA
CDR3 DNA: TGCGCCAGCATCCCGAGGGGGGGGAGCTCCTACAATGAGCAGTTCTTC
CDR3 protein: CASIPRGGSSYNEQFF

CDR3 length: 13
D gene: TRBD1
J gene: TRBJ2-3
V gene: TRBV27
clone size: NA
CDR3 DNA: TGTGCCAGCAGACGAACAGGGGGGGATACGCAGTATTTT
CDR3 protein: CASRRTGGDTQYF

CDR3 length: 16
D gene: NA
J gene: TRBJ1-4
V gene: TRBV28
clone size: NA
CDR3 DNA: TGTGCCAGCACCGATACTGAAAGGGGGAGAAGAGAAAAACTGTTTTTT
CDR3 protein: CASTDTERGRREKLFF

CDR3 length: 15
D gene: NA
J gene: TRBJ1-4
V gene: TRBV24-1
clone size: NA
CDR3 DNA: TGTGCCACCAGTGATCCGTCCGCAACTAATGAAAAACTGTTTTTT
CDR3 protein: CATSDPSATNEKLFF

CDR3 length: 13
D gene: TRBD2
J gene: TRBJ2-1
V gene: TRBV6-1
clone size: once
CDR3 DNA: TGTGCCAGCAGTGAGCGGGAGAAGAGTGAGCAGTTCTTC
CDR3 protein: CASSEREKSEQFF

CDR3 length: 14
D gene: NA
J gene: TRBJ1-5
V gene: TRBV20-1
clone size: NA
CDR3 DNA: TGCAGTGCTAGTGATCACAGGGGCAATCAGCCCCAGCATTTT
CDR3 protein: CSASDHRGNQPQHF

CDR3 length: 14
D gene: NA
J gene: TRBJ1-2
V gene: TRBV6-5
clone size: NA
CDR3 DNA: TGTGCCAGCAGTCCCAGTGGGAGGGTCGGAAGGTACACCTTC
CDR3 protein: CASSPSGRVGRYTF

CDR3 length: 15
D gene: TRBD1
J gene: TRBJ1-2
V gene: TRBV2
clone size: NA
CDR3 DNA: TGTGCCAGCGCCGGAGGGGGCTTAGCTAACTATGGCTACACCTTC
CDR3 protein: CASAGGGLANYGYTF

CDR3 length: 15
D gene: TRBD1
J gene: TRBJ1-2
V gene: TRBV19
clone size: few
CDR3 DNA: TGTGCCAGTAACATCGGGACCGGGACAGGGGGTCACTACACCTTC
CDR3 protein: CASNIGTGTGGHYTF

CDR3 length: 14
D gene: TRBD2
J gene: TRBJ2-7
V gene: TRBV5-4
clone size: NA
CDR3 DNA: TGTGCCAGCAGCGGCCGGGACTACCTCTACGAGCAGTACTTC
CDR3 protein: CASSGRDYLYEQYF

CDR3 length: 14
D gene: NA
J gene: TRBJ2-7
V gene: TRBV6-5
clone size: NA
CDR3 DNA: TGTGCCAGCAGTCTCGAGACAGGACCGTACGAGCAGTACTTC
CDR3 protein: CASSLETGPYEQYF

CDR3 length: 13
D gene: TRBD2
J gene: TRBJ2-7
V gene: TRBV12-3/TRBV12-4
clone size: NA
CDR3 DNA: TGTGCCAGCAGAACTAGCGGTTCCTACGAGCAGTACTTC
CDR3 protein: CASRTSGSYEQYF

CDR3 length: 17
D gene: TRBD1
J gene: TRBJ1-3
V gene: TRBV19
clone size: NA
CDR3 DNA: TGTGCCAGTAGCCCCAGGACAGGACAATCCTCTGGAAACACCATATATTTT
CDR3 protein: CASSPRTGQSSGNTIYF

CDR3 length: 13
D gene: NA
J gene: TRBJ2-2
V gene: TRBV12-3/TRBV12-4
clone size: once
CDR3 DNA: TGTGCCAGCAGTTTTGGCCGCACCGGGGAGCTGTTTTTT
CDR3 protein: CASSFGRTGELFF

CDR3 length: 15
D gene: TRBD2
J gene: TRBJ2-2
V gene: TRBV14
clone size: NA
CDR3 DNA: TGTGCCAGCAGCCAAAGCGGGAGGGGCGGCGGGGAGCTGTTTTTT
CDR3 protein: CASSQSGRGGGELFF

CDR3 length: 17
D gene: TRBD1
J gene: TRBJ1-2
V gene: TRBV24-1
clone size: NA
CDR3 DNA: TGTGCCACCAGTGATTCCGACCTCCTGACAGGGAACTATGGCTACACCTTC
CDR3 protein: CATSDSDLLTGNYGYTF

CDR3 length: 15
D gene: TRBD1
J gene: TRBJ2-2
V gene: TRBV12-5
clone size: NA
CDR3 DNA: TGTGCTAGTGGTTTGCGGCAGGGGGCGGCCGGGGAGCTGTTTTTT
CDR3 protein: CASGLRQGAAGELFF

CDR3 length: 12
D gene: NA
J gene: TRBJ1-6
V gene: TRBV30
clone size: NA
CDR3 DNA: TGTGCCTGGACAGACTATAATTCACCCCTCCACTTT
CDR3 protein: CAWTDYNSPLHF

CDR3 length: 17
D gene: TRBD1
J gene: TRBJ2-6
V gene: TRBV3-1/TRBV3-2
clone size: NA
CDR3 DNA: TGTGCCAGCAGCCAGAGGACAGGGTCCTCTGGGGCCAACGTCCTGACTTTC
CDR3 protein: CASSQRTGSSGANVLTF

CDR3 length: 15
D gene: TRBD1
J gene: TRBJ1-1
V gene: TRBV5-1
clone size: NA
CDR3 DNA: TGCGCCAGCACCGCGGACAGGGGGGGTAACACTGAAGCTTTCTTT
CDR3 protein: CASTADRGGNTEAFF

CDR3 length: 17
D gene: TRBD2
J gene: TRBJ2-1
V gene: TRBV12-5
clone size: NA
CDR3 DNA: TGTGCTAGTGGTTCACCGACTAGCGGACGCTCCTACAATGAGCAGTTCTTC
CDR3 protein: CASGSPTSGRSYNEQFF

CDR3 length: 15
D gene: TRBD2
J gene: TRBJ2-5
V gene: TRBV11-2
clone size: NA
CDR3 DNA: TGTGCCAGCAGCTCCGGACGGGGGGAAGGAGAGACCCAGTACTTC
CDR3 protein: CASSSGRGEGETQYF

CDR3 length: 14
D gene: NA
J gene: TRBJ1-6
V gene: TRBV3-1/TRBV3-2
clone size: few
CDR3 DNA: TGTGCCAGCAGCCCCCCGGGGAGTATGCCACCCCTCCACTTT
CDR3 protein: CASSPPGSMPPLHF

CDR3 length: 16
D gene: TRBD2
J gene: TRBJ2-1
V gene: TRBV7-2
clone size: NA
CDR3 DNA: TGTGCCAGCGGAAAGGCTAGCGGGGGGCTCTACAATGAGCAGTTCTTC
CDR3 protein: CASGKASGGLYNEQFF

CDR3 length: 16
D gene: TRBD2
J gene: TRBJ2-5
V gene: TRBV11-3
clone size: NA
CDR3 DNA: TGTGCCAGCAGCCGACTCGGGACTAGCGGAGAGGAGACCCAGTACTTC
CDR3 protein: CASSRLGTSGEETQYF

CDR3 length: 14
D gene: TRBD1
J gene: TRBJ1-2
V gene: TRBV5-6
clone size: NA
CDR3 DNA: TGTGCCAGCAGATCACCGGGACAGGGTGATGGCTACACCTTC
CDR3 protein: CASRSPGQGDGYTF

CDR3 length: 14
D gene: TRBD2
J gene: TRBJ2-1
V gene: TRBV30
clone size: NA
CDR3 DNA: TGTGCCTGGAGGAGGCCGGGGGGGACCAATGAGCAGTTCTTC
CDR3 protein: CAWRRPGGTNEQFF

CDR3 length: 15
D gene: TRBD1
J gene: TRBJ2-5
V gene: TRBV10-3
clone size: NA
CDR3 DNA: TGTGCCATCAGTGAGCGGACAGGGGGGGGAGAGACCCAGTACTTC
CDR3 protein: CAISERTGGGETQYF

CDR3 length: 14
D gene: TRBD1
J gene: TRBJ2-5
V gene: TRBV3-1/TRBV3-2
clone size: few
CDR3 DNA: TGTGCCAGCGGCACAGGGGGCGCGGGAGAGACCCAGTACTTC
CDR3 protein: CASGTGGAGETQYF

CDR3 length: 15
D gene: NA
J gene: TRBJ1-3
V gene: TRBV3-1/TRBV3-2
clone size: NA
CDR3 DNA: TGTGCCAGCAGCCCCACCCTCGGGGCTGGAAACACCATATATTTT
CDR3 protein: CASSPTLGAGNTIYF

CDR3 length: 15
D gene: NA
J gene: TRBJ2-2
V gene: TRBV28
clone size: once
CDR3 DNA: TGTGCCAGCAGTTTATTAAAACTTGGTCCCGGGGAGCTGTTTTTT
CDR3 protein: CASSLLKLGPGELFF

CDR3 length: 14
D gene: TRBD1
J gene: TRBJ2-2
V gene: TRBV29-1
clone size: once
CDR3 DNA: TGCAGCGTTAGGGGGCAACGATACACCGGGGAGCTGTTTTTT
CDR3 protein: CSVRGQRYTGELFF

CDR3 length: 14
D gene: NA
J gene: TRBJ1-4
V gene: TRBV10-1
clone size: NA
CDR3 DNA: TGCGCCAGCAGTGAAGCAGGGGATGGGGAAAAACTGTTTTTT
CDR3 protein: CASSEAGDGEKLFF

CDR3 length: 13
D gene: TRBD2
J gene: TRBJ2-1
V gene: TRBV2
clone size: NA
CDR3 DNA: TGTGCCAGCAGCCGGGGACTAGCGGATGAGCAGTTCTTC
CDR3 protein: CASSRGLADEQFF

CDR3 length: 16
D gene: TRBD1
J gene: TRBJ1-1
V gene: TRBV7-8
clone size: NA
CDR3 DNA: TGTGCCAGCAGCTTAGGGGACAGGGGATTGAACACTGAAGCTTTCTTT
CDR3 protein: CASSLGDRGLNTEAFF

CDR3 length: 13
D gene: TRBD2
J gene: TRBJ2-1
V gene: TRBV19
clone size: NA
CDR3 DNA: TGTGCCAGTAGTCCCGCGAGCGGGGTTGAGCAGTTCTTC
CDR3 protein: CASSPASGVEQFF

CDR3 length: 16
D gene: TRBD2
J gene: TRBJ2-1
V gene: TRBV11-3
clone size: NA
CDR3 DNA: TGTGCCAGCAGCTGGACTAGCGGGAGCTCCTACAATGAGCAGTTCTTC
CDR3 protein: CASSWTSGSSYNEQFF

CDR3 length: 12
D gene: NA
J gene: TRBJ2-7
V gene: TRBV7-3
clone size: NA
CDR3 DNA: TGTGCCAGCGGAGGAGCTTTCTACGAGCAGTACTTC
CDR3 protein: CASGGAFYEQYF

CDR3 length: 14
D gene: TRBD2
J gene: TRBJ2-7
V gene: TRBV7-8
clone size: NA
CDR3 DNA: TGTGCCAGCAGCCGGACTAGCGAAGCCTACGAGCAGTACTTC
CDR3 protein: CASSRTSEAYEQYF

CDR3 length: 14
D gene: TRBD1
J gene: TRBJ2-7
V gene: TRBV6-5
clone size: NA
CDR3 DNA: TGTGCCAGCACCTCCTGGGACAGGACCTACGAGCAGTACTTC
CDR3 protein: CASTSWDRTYEQYF

CDR3 length: 16
D gene: NA
J gene: TRBJ2-7
V gene: TRBV18
clone size: few
CDR3 DNA: TGTGCCAGCTCACCTTATTTATCGGACAGTACCTACGAGCAGTACTTC
CDR3 protein: CASSPYLSDSTYEQYF

CDR3 length: 14
D gene: TRBD1
J gene: TRBJ1-1
V gene: TRBV4-1
clone size: NA
CDR3 DNA: TGCGCCAGCAGCCGGGGACAGGGGAACACTGAAGCTTTCTTT
CDR3 protein: CASSRGQGNTEAFF

CDR3 length: 15
D gene: NA
J gene: TRBJ1-6
V gene: TRBV3-1/TRBV3-2
clone size: NA
CDR3 DNA: TGTGCCAGCAGCCTCCTCGGATCAGGGGCCCTGTTCCTCCACTTT
CDR3 protein: CASSLLGSGALFLHF

CDR3 length: 18
D gene: TRBD1
J gene: TRBJ1-5
V gene: TRBV19
clone size: NA
CDR3 DNA: TGTGCCACCGGAGAGGGGACAGGGATATCGATAGGCAATCAGCCCCAGCATTTT
CDR3 protein: CATGEGTGISIGNQPQHF

CDR3 length: 16
D gene: TRBD1
J gene: TRBJ2-1
V gene: TRBV7-3
clone size: NA
CDR3 DNA: TGTGCCAGCAGCCCCCACAGGGGTGTTATCTACAATGAGCAGTTCTTC
CDR3 protein: CASSPHRGVIYNEQFF

CDR3 length: 10
D gene: NA
J gene: TRBJ1-1
V gene: TRBV20-1
clone size: NA
CDR3 DNA: TGCAGTGCCTACCACACTGAAGCTTTCTTT
CDR3 protein: CSAYHTEAFF

CDR3 length: 13
D gene: TRBD1
J gene: TRBJ2-7
V gene: TRBV12-5
clone size: NA
CDR3 DNA: TGTGCTAGTGGTTGGGACAGCCGATACGAGCAGTACTTC
CDR3 protein: CASGWDSRYEQYF

CDR3 length: 16
D gene: TRBD2
J gene: TRBJ2-1
V gene: TRBV3-1/TRBV3-2
clone size: NA
CDR3 DNA: TGTGCCAGCAGCCAATCTAGCGGGGGCGGGGGCAATGAGCAGTTCTTC
CDR3 protein: CASSQSSGGGGNEQFF

CDR3 length: 14
D gene: NA
J gene: TRBJ1-2
V gene: TRBV5-5
clone size: NA
CDR3 DNA: TGTGCCAGCAGCAATCCCAGCGCCCCTGATGGCTACACCTTC
CDR3 protein: CASSNPSAPDGYTF

CDR3 length: 14
D gene: NA
J gene: TRBJ2-5
V gene: TRBV27
clone size: NA
CDR3 DNA: TGTGCCAGCGGGGGGACCGCTGGGGGGGAGACCCAGTACTTC
CDR3 protein: CASGGTAGGETQYF

CDR3 length: 15
D gene: TRBD1
J gene: TRBJ1-2
V gene: TRBV5-1
clone size: NA
CDR3 DNA: TGCGCCAGCAGCTTGGAGGTCTCAGGGGGCTATGGCTACACCTTC
CDR3 protein: CASSLEVSGGYGYTF

CDR3 length: 15
D gene: TRBD1
J gene: TRBJ1-1
V gene: TRBV5-1
clone size: NA
CDR3 DNA: TGCGCCAGCAGCCCCCCGACAGGGCTTGCCACTGAAGCTTTCTTT
CDR3 protein: CASSPPTGLATEAFF

CDR3 length: 15
D gene: NA
J gene: TRBJ1-1
V gene: TRBV6-5
clone size: NA
CDR3 DNA: TGTGCCAGCAGTTACTCGAGGCAGGGAAGGACTGAAGCTTTCTTT
CDR3 protein: CASSYSRQGRTEAFF

CDR3 length: 16
D gene: NA
J gene: TRBJ2-1
V gene: TRBV7-6
clone size: NA
CDR3 DNA: TGTGCCAGCAGCCCCAGGGGAGTTCCCTCCTACAATGAGCAGTTCTTC
CDR3 protein: CASSPRGVPSYNEQFF